This TCR beta chain was profiled in a study of shared clonotypes between healthy human individuals. Study results and limitations: Naive subsets usually exceeded memory subsets in estimated richness. There were few donors, and this limited the genetic and exposure-history diversity represented.

Sequencing was performed with immunoSEQ multiplex PCR; in TCRdb, only in-frame clones are kept and a portion is missing. The profile shows 300,000 to 400,000 clones, roughly 84% of them singletons. V lost 7 bases to trimming and J lost 2 bases; unmatched junction nucleotides: 13. The germline CDR1 and CDR2 sequences are MDHEN and SYDVKM. The CDR3 length is 17 residues. This clone appeared once. Its antigen is unknown. Material: memory CD8+ T cells sorted from blood. Subset meaning: CD45RO+ cells pooled with CCR7-negative TemRA cells. The chain joins TRBV28 to TRBJ2-3; 9 bases match TRBD2. The receptor was isolated from a man aged 18 to 29 in good health. The DNA of the CDR3 is TGTGCCAGCACCCAAACCCGGACTAGCGAGTACACAGATACGCAGTATTTT. It yields the protein CASTQTRTSEYTDTQYF.